One sample yielded the 21 T cell receptor beta chains listed below, sequenced in a study of Ad26.COV2.S vaccination and SARS-CoV-2 variants. Treatment: some 20 received Ad26.COV2.S at low or high dose, single or two shots; about five received placebo; per-sample allocation not given. On day 63 after the first injection, vaccine and placebo recipients gave samples. The table came from immunoSEQ multiplex PCR; TCRdb's copy has only in-frame clones and leaves some out. The table records around 500,000 clones, 89% of them present only once. The sequencing used peripheral blood, collected in a trial of Ad26.COV2.S vaccine versus placebo. The source is a person aged 18-65 years who received the Ad26.COV2.S COVID-19 vaccine or a placebo.

The chain employs TRBV21-1 and TRBJ2-7; the D segment call TRBD2 is taken from the table without a DNA check. TRBV21-1 is termed a pseudogene. The CDR3 is 15 residues long. The CDR3: CASRLAGVMSYEQYF. DNA for the CDR3: TGTGCCAGCAGACTAGCGGGAGTAATGTCCTACGAGCAGTACTTC.

The genes are TRBV7-9 and TRBJ2-7; 12 bases map to TRBD2. V lost 4 bases, J lost 4 bases, and 17 bases stayed unmatched. This CDR3 is 19 amino acids long. The germline CDR1 and CDR2 sequences are SEHNR and FQNEAQ (reference sequence). CDR3 sequence reads: CASSSKPVSSGTSGYEQYF. CDR3 DNA: TGTGCCAGCAGCTCTAAACCTGTGTCCTCCGGGACTAGCGGGTACGAGCAGTACTTC.

Turning to this clone: Other DNA sequences in this sample translate to the same CDR3. This chain connects TRBV7-2 to TRBJ2-1, with D unresolved. Trimming stripped 4 bases from V and 10 bases from J, with 8 bases between. This CDR3 is built from 11 residues. Germline values: CDR1 SGHTA, CDR2 FQGNSA. The CDR3 protein is CASSSGWEQFF. In DNA form, the CDR3 reads TGTGCCAGCAGCTCCGGTTGGGAGCAGTTCTTC. Looking up the rest from reference TRBV7-2 and TRBJ2-1 gives the full variable domain: GAGVSQSPSNKVTEKGKDVELRCDPISGHTALYWYRQSLGQGLEFLIYFQGNSAPDKSGLPSDRFSAERTGGSVSTLTIQRTQQEDSAVYLCASSSGWEQFFGPGTRLTVL.

This rearrangement joins TRBV6-2 or TRBV6-3 to TRBJ1-2; D gene ambiguous. V lost 2 bases and J lost 8, with 9 bases in between. The CDR3 runs 12 residues. Germline values: CDR1 MNHEY, CDR2 SVGEGT. The chain's CDR3 is CASSYRQPGYTF. The CDR3 DNA sequence: TGTGCCAGCAGTTACAGGCAGCCCGGCTACACCTTC.

The sample holds a few counts of this clone. The rearrangement links TRBV19 to TRBJ2-1; D is perhaps TRBD2 (5 bases). This CDR3 region has 14 residues. V shed 9 bases and J shed 2 bases, with 14 bases lying between them. CDR1 and CDR2 from the germline V gene are LNHDA and SQIVND (reference sequence). CDR3: CASQEGDPYNEQFF. In DNA form, the CDR3 reads TGTGCCAGCCAAGAGGGAGACCCCTACAATGAGCAGTTCTTC.

This clone has a handful of counts. The chain uses TRBV18 and TRBJ2-7, with TRBD1 matching 10 bases. The CDR3 totals 15 residues. CDR1 is KGHSH and CDR2 is LQKENI in the germline V gene. The V and J ends lost 4 bases and 6 bases, in that order; junction bases with no gene match: 9. CDR3 region: CASSRRDRGSGEQYF. CDR3 nucleotides: TGTGCCAGCTCACGACGGGACAGGGGATCGGGCGAGCAGTACTTC.

The rearrangement links TRBV7-2 to TRBJ1-1; 8 bases agree with TRBD1. The CDR3 totals 14 residues. Germline V gene sequence: CDR1 SGHTA, CDR2 FQGNSA. The ends lost 5 bases at V and 5 bases at J; junction bases unmatched: 7. The CDR3 nucleotides are TGTGCCAGCAGCACCAGACAGGGGCGAACTGAAGCTTTCTTT. The encoded protein is CASSTRQGRTEAFF.

The V call is TRBV6-5, the J call TRBJ2-3; 7 bases are shared with TRBD1. The V segment lost 0 bases and the J segment 6 bases; nucleotides outside the gene matches: 6. Germline V gives CDR1 MNHEY, CDR2 SVGAGI. The CDR3 loop spans 15 amino acids. CDR3: CASSYSRTGPDTQYF. The CDR3 DNA reads as TGTGCCAGCAGTTACTCTAGGACAGGACCGGATACGCAGTATTTT.

The chain employs TRBV10-3 and TRBJ2-7; the D gene could be TRBD1 or TRBD2 (5 bases each). The V end was cut by 6 bases, the J end by 6 bases, with 21 bases between. Germline-derived CDR1 and CDR2 are ENHRY and SYGVKD. The CDR3 has 15 amino acids. In DNA, the CDR3 is TGTGCCATCAGGGTAACCGGGACCCACACCGCCGAGCAGTACTTC. Its translation: CAIRVTGTHTAEQYF.

The V call is TRBV28, the J call TRBJ1-1, with D unclear. The length of the CDR3 is 15 residues. Germline V gives CDR1 MDHEN, CDR2 SYDVKM. Trimming left V 5 bases short and J 4 bases short, with 17 bases between. The CDR3: CASSARLGRGTEAFF. The CDR3 bases are TGTGCCAGCAGTGCCCGGTTGGGCCGGGGCACTGAAGCTTTCTTT.

This chain connects TRBV3-1 (or the pseudogene TRBV3-2) to TRBJ2-1; D tentatively fits TRBD1 or TRBD2 (5 bases each). The CDR3 has 14 amino acids. Trimming removed 3 bases from V and 9 bases from J, with 15 bases in between. Germline CDR1 is LGHDT and CDR2 is YNNKEL (reference sequence). The CDR3 reads CASSQGATGGEQFF. Here the CDR3 DNA reads TGTGCCAGCAGCCAGGGCGCCACAGGAGGTGAGCAGTTCTTC.

This clone was seen a few times. The rearrangement joins TRBV19 to TRBJ1-4, with D possibly TRBD1 on 5 matching bases. Trimming shortened V by 7 bases and J by 2 bases, and 11 bases separated the two germline ends. The length of the CDR3 is 14 residues. Looked up from germline, CDR1 is LNHDA and CDR2 is SQIVND (reference sequence). In DNA, the CDR3 is TGTGCCAGTAAGGATGGGGGGACTAATGAAAAACTGTTTTTT. Translated: CASKDGGTNEKLFF.

This chain connects TRBV18 to TRBJ2-2, with D tentatively TRBD1 or TRBD2 (5 bases each). The ends were cut back, 3 bases at V and 5 bases at J, with 10 bases in the middle. The CDR3 consists of 14 residues. The germline V gene has CDR1 KGHSH and CDR2 LQKENI. CDR3 in amino acids: CASSPFWGTGELFF. CDR3 nucleotides: TGTGCCAGCTCACCCTTCTGGGGGACCGGGGAGCTGTTTTTT. The variable domain in full, completed from reference TRBV18 and TRBJ2-2, reads NAGVMQNPRHLVRRRGQEARLRCSPMKGHSHVYWYRQLPEEGLKFMVYLQKENIIDESGMPKERFSAEFPKEGPSILRIQQVVRGDSAAYFCASSPFWGTGELFFGEGSRLTVL.

The genes are TRBV19 and TRBJ2-1; D not resolved. The germline gives CDR1 LNHDA, CDR2 SQIVND (reference sequence). CDR3 length: 16 residues. V lost 7 bases and J 0 bases, leaving 16 bases between the germline ends. The CDR3 coding sequence is TGTGCCAGTAACCCGAAGCCAGGCGGCTCCTACAATGAGCAGTTCTTC. It codes for CASNPKPGGSYNEQFF.

The V call is TRBV9, the J call TRBJ2-1; no clear D gene. Germline V gives CDR1 SGDLS, CDR2 YYNGEE. Trimming cost V 0 bases and J 2 bases, with 9 bases left between them. CDR3 length: 15 residues. The CDR3 region is CASSVGPSTYNEQFF. CDR3 nucleotides: TGTGCCAGCAGCGTAGGACCTTCCACCTACAATGAGCAGTTCTTC. The full variable domain, completed using reference TRBV9 and TRBJ2-1, is DSGVTQTPKHLITATGQRVTLRCSPRSGDLSVYWYQQSLDQGLQFLIQYYNGEERAKGNILERFSAQQFPDLHSELNLSSLELGDSALYFCASSVGPSTYNEQFFGPGTRLTVL.

The chain uses TRBV27 and TRBJ1-1; tentative D call: TRBD1 (5 bases). The ends were cut back, 5 bases at V and 2 bases at J, with 12 bases in the middle. Germline values: CDR1 MNHEY, CDR2 SMNVEV (reference sequence). This CDR3 is built from 14 residues. CDR3 amino acids: CASSPQRGNTEAFF. CDR3 bases: TGTGCCAGCAGTCCCCAAAGGGGTAACACTGAAGCTTTCTTT.

The CDR3 coding sequence is TGTGCCAGCAGCGCCTCTAGCGGCGCAATGGGTGAGCAGTTCTTC. Translation gives CASSASSGAMGEQFF. V usage is TRBV9 and J usage is TRBJ2-1; 7 bases are a match to TRBD2. The CDR3 has 15 residues. V shed 3 bases, J shed 9 bases, and the junction held 12 bases outside the gene matches. Germline lookup yields CDR1 SGDLS and CDR2 YYNGEE.

The chain couples TRBV18 to TRBJ1-5; 10 bases line up with TRBD1. V trimming: 2 bases; J trimming: 3 bases; junction bases outside the gene matches: 7. This CDR3 contains 17 residues. The germline V gene encodes CDR1 KGHSH and CDR2 LQKENI. The DNA for the CDR3 is TGTGCCAGCTCACCAACCTCCGGGACAGGGGCCAATCAGCCCCAGCATTTT. This gives the protein CASSPTSGTGANQPQHF.

The CDR3 reads CASSLRWREDLGEQFF. The CDR3 DNA sequence: TGTGCCAGCAGCTTACGTTGGCGGGAGGATCTTGGTGAGCAGTTCTTC. The gene calls are TRBV11-2 and TRBJ2-1, with 8 bases matching TRBD2. J gave up 9 bases and V 2 bases, and 12 bases lay outside the gene matches. Germline assignment: CDR1 SGHAT and CDR2 FQNNGV. The CDR3 consists of 16 residues.

In its sample, this clone was seen once. This chain joins TRBV27 and TRBJ2-2; 7 nucleotides match TRBD1. This CDR3 spans 14 amino acids. V lost 6 bases and J lost 8; bases outside the gene matches: 9. Germline V lookup: CDR1 MNHEY, CDR2 SMNVEV (reference sequence). The CDR3 loop reads CASRRDRAFGELFF. The DNA of the CDR3 is TGTGCCAGCAGGAGAGACAGGGCTTTTGGGGAGCTGTTTTTT.

This clone was recorded only once. V is TRBV6-5 and J is TRBJ1-3; D is ambiguous. This CDR3 has 14 residues. Germline V CDR1 and CDR2: MNHEY, SVGAGI. Trimming pared 2 bases from V and 3 bases from J, leaving 8 bases between. CDR3 in DNA: TGTGCCAGCAGTTACCGACTAAATGGAAACACCATATATTTT. Amino acid sequence: CASSYRLNGNTIYF.